The next 17 T cell receptor beta chains were all read from a single sample in a study of shared clonotypes between healthy human individuals. Profiling relied on immunoSEQ multiplex PCR, and the TCRdb table lists in-frame clones only, not all of them. The sample contains under 1,100,000 clones, 75% to 80% of which appear only once. The sample comprised memory CD4+ T cells from PBMCs. Subset reported: CD45RA-negative fraction. The origin of the receptors is a man aged 18 to 30 in good health. Some clones in this sample may be carry-over from other donors' samples.

The chain carries TRBV15 and TRBJ1-4; 8 positions agree with TRBD1. The CDR3 spans 16 residues. V gave up 4 bases and J gave up 0 bases; unmatched junction bases: 4. Germline V gene lookup returns CDR1 LNHNV and CDR2 YYDKDF (reference sequence). CDR3 amino acids: CATSTDRGATNEKLFF. The CDR3 DNA sequence: TGTGCCACCAGCACCGACAGGGGTGCAACTAATGAAAAACTGTTTTTT. Drawing the rest from reference TRBV15 and TRBJ1-4, the complete variable domain is DAMVIQNPRYQVTQFGKPVTLSCSQTLNHNVMYWYQQKSSQAPKLLFHYYDKDFNNEADTPDNFQSRRPNTSFCFLDIRSPGLGDTAMYLCATSTDRGATNEKLFFGSGTQLSVL.

V usage is TRBV11-2 and J usage is TRBJ2-1; 7 positions agree with TRBD2. This CDR3 has 15 residues. The trim removed 8 bases at V and 6 bases at J, leaving 13 bases unmatched. CDR1 and CDR2 (germline): SGHAT, FQNNGV. The CDR3 spells CASGRGTHISNEQFF. The CDR3 DNA reads TGTGCCAGCGGGCGGGGGACTCACATCTCCAATGAGCAGTTCTTC.

Regarding this clone: Other DNA sequences in the same sample also yield this CDR3. J is TRBJ2-5 and V is TRBV7-9; 11 nucleotides line up with TRBD2. The CDR3 covers 16 residues. Germline-derived CDR1 and CDR2 are SEHNR and FQNEAQ (reference sequence). J was trimmed by 2 bases and V by 2 bases; bases with no gene match: 4. The CDR3 protein is CASSLPSGRTQETQYF. The CDR3 DNA sequence: TGTGCCAGCAGCTTACCTAGCGGGAGGACGCAAGAGACCCAGTACTTC.

This clone was observed a handful of times. The chain uses TRBV5-6 and TRBJ2-1; tentative D call: TRBD1 (5 bases). CDR3 length equals 14 residues. Germline CDR1 SGHDT, CDR2 YYEEEE. Trimming cost V 5 bases and J 8 bases, with 17 bases left between them. The CDR3, as DNA: TGTGCCAGCAGTCCCAGGGCCCTTCGGGATGAGCAGTTCTTC. Amino acid sequence: CASSPRALRDEQFF.

The rearrangement links TRBV5-8 to TRBJ2-6; tentatively, D is TRBD1 (6 bases). The germline V gene has CDR1 SGHTS and CDR2 YDEGEE. V shed 5 bases and J shed 0 bases, with 15 bases lying between them. The CDR3 loop spans 17 amino acids. The CDR3 DNA reads as TGTGCCAGCAGTCGGCGACAGGCGTCCTCTGGGGCCAACGTCCTGACTTTC. This sequence encodes CASSRRQASSGANVLTF.

This rearrangement joins TRBV27 to TRBJ2-7; D perhaps matches TRBD2 (7 bases). The CDR3 contains 14 residues. The V gene's germline CDR1 is MNHEY and CDR2 SMNVEV (reference sequence). With 5 bases removed from V and 0 bases from J, the gap between germline ends came to 11 bases. For the CDR3, the DNA is TGTGCCAGCAGTAGGGGGGGGGCCTCCTACGAGCAGTACTTC. The encoded protein is CASSRGGASYEQYF.

The chain employs TRBV28 and TRBJ2-7; D perhaps matches TRBD2 (6 bases). Germline V gives CDR1 MDHEN, CDR2 SYDVKM. Trimming stripped 5 bases from V and 5 bases from J, with 19 bases between. The CDR3 is made up of 15 amino acids. The CDR3, as DNA: TGTGCCAGCAGTGGGGCTGGACGGGAGTTGGACGAGCAGTACTTC. This gives the protein CASSGAGRELDEQYF.

This sequence joins TRBV27 and TRBJ2-2; no definite D call. CDR1 and CDR2 (germline): MNHEY, SMNVEV (reference sequence). The germline V and J ends were trimmed by 0 bases and 6 bases, with 8 bases remaining between them. The CDR3 length is 14 residues. The CDR3 region has the DNA TGTGCCAGCAGTTTATCGAGCAGAGCCGGGGAGCTGTTTTTT. Its translation is CASSLSSRAGELFF.

V is TRBV9 and J is TRBJ2-3; 8 positions match TRBD2. V lost 1 base, J lost 0 bases, and 4 bases stayed unmatched. The germline CDR1 and CDR2 sequences are SGDLS and YYNGEE. The CDR3 runs to 16 residues. The CDR3 sequence is CASSVPLAASTDTQYF. The CDR3, as DNA: TGTGCCAGCAGCGTACCACTAGCGGCTAGCACAGATACGCAGTATTTT.

This clone was recorded a few times. The CDR3 DNA reads as TGTGCCAGCAGTTCACTGACAGGGTCGAGCAATCAGCCCCAGCATTTT. It specifies CASSSLTGSSNQPQHF. The chain combines TRBV27 with TRBJ1-5; TRBD1 matches 7 bases. The CDR3 length is 16 residues. V lost 4 bases, J lost 1 base, and 7 bases stayed unmatched. Germline loops: CDR1 MNHEY, CDR2 SMNVEV (reference sequence).

The chain joins TRBV6-1 to TRBJ2-7; 8 nucleotides line up with TRBD1. Germline V gene data show CDR1 as MNHNS and CDR2 as SASEGT. The V gene end was trimmed by 7 bases and the J gene end by 5 bases; junction bases not matched to a gene: 7. The CDR3 totals 13 residues. The CDR3 loop is CASKPGQDHEQYF. CDR3 nucleotides: TGTGCCAGCAAACCGGGACAGGACCACGAGCAGTACTTC.

The chain has TRBV4-1 and TRBJ2-2, with D uncertain. V shed 4 bases and J shed 4 bases, with 13 bases lying between them. Germline V gene lookup returns CDR1 MGHRA and CDR2 YSYEKL. The CDR3 length is 15 residues. The CDR3 reads CASSPGVLSTGELFF. The CDR3 coding sequence is TGCGCCAGCAGCCCTGGGGTCCTCAGCACCGGGGAGCTGTTTTTT.

The CDR3 spells CASSPGRGTALDEQFF. In DNA, the CDR3 is TGTGCCAGCTCACCGGGTCGCGGGACAGCCCTGGATGAGCAGTTCTTC. The chain carries TRBV18 and TRBJ2-1; maybe TRBD1 (7 bases). The CDR3 is 16 residues long. Trimming shortened V by 3 bases and J by 8 bases, and 20 bases separated the two germline ends. Germline loops: CDR1 KGHSH, CDR2 LQKENI. The full variable domain, with the rest looked up from reference TRBV18 and TRBJ2-1, is NAGVMQNPRHLVRRRGQEARLRCSPMKGHSHVYWYRQLPEEGLKFMVYLQKENIIDESGMPKERFSAEFPKEGPSILRIQQVVRGDSAAYFCASSPGRGTALDEQFFGPGTRLTVL.

The gene calls are TRBV7-8 and TRBJ2-5; D is unclear. Germline V gives CDR1 SGHVS, CDR2 FQNEAQ. Deletions cut 4 bases from V and 5 bases from J, with 14 bases between. The CDR3 runs to 14 residues. CDR3 region: CASSSDGPGETQYF. CDR3 sequence (DNA): TGTGCCAGCAGCTCCGACGGGCCCGGGGAGACCCAGTACTTC.

The chain combines TRBV6-1 with TRBJ2-3; D possibly corresponds to TRBD2 (6 bases). CDR3 length: 17 residues. Deletions cut 3 bases from V and 0 bases from J, with 16 bases between. In germline, CDR1 is MNHNS, CDR2 SASEGT. CDR3 residues: CASSEARGGKSTDTQYF. The CDR3 DNA follows: TGTGCCAGCAGTGAGGCAAGGGGCGGGAAAAGCACAGATACGCAGTATTTT.

The rearrangement joins TRBV29-1 to TRBJ1-1; D possibly corresponds to TRBD1 (6 bases). This CDR3 is built from 14 residues. Germline CDR1 and CDR2: SQVTM and ANQGSEA. V was clipped by 6 bases and J by 3 bases, with 17 bases between them. The CDR3 nucleotides read TGCAGCGTCGGCGCCGACGGGACATACACTGAAGCTTTCTTT. Translating it yields CSVGADGTYTEAFF.

This chain's CDR3 is CASSRWSLAGVSDTQYF. The CDR3 bases are TGTGCCAGCAGCCGTTGGTCCCTAGCGGGAGTATCGGATACGCAGTATTTT. The chain carries TRBV7-2 and TRBJ2-3; 10 bases line up with TRBD2. The V gene end was trimmed by 5 bases and the J gene end by 6 bases; junction bases not matched to a gene: 14. Germline values: CDR1 SGHTA, CDR2 FQGNSA. CDR3 length: 17 amino acids. The entire variable domain, with the rest obtained from reference TRBV7-2 and TRBJ2-3, is as follows: GAGVSQSPSNKVTEKGKDVELRCDPISGHTALYWYRQSLGQGLEFLIYFQGNSAPDKSGLPSDRFSAERTGGSVSTLTIQRTQQEDSAVYLCASSRWSLAGVSDTQYFGPGTRLTVL.